Following are 27 T cell receptor beta chains from one sample sequenced in a study of blood T cells in healthy people across ages. A sample-barcoded 5' primer and a J-beta primer mix were used in a second PCR of roughly 7 to 11 cycles. TCRdb analysed the 5' RACE reads with MiXCR anew, one entry per CDR3 protein. The table shows roughly 1.7 million distinct CDR3 sequences, with roughly 32% occurring only once. Sample: blood. The source is a woman aged 25 to 39 in good health.

The chain carries TRBV7-9 and TRBJ2-5, with D perhaps matching TRBD1 or TRBD2 (5 bases each). There are 15 residues in the CDR3. The V gene lost 5 bases and the J gene lost 1 base, with 14 bases spanning the gap. From germline, CDR1 is SEHNR and CDR2 FQNEAQ (reference sequence). The CDR3 nucleotides read TGTGCCAGCAGCCCCTACGGGACCGGCCAAGAGACCCAGTACTTC. Translating it yields CASSPYGTGQETQYF. Drawing the rest from reference TRBV7-9 and TRBJ2-5, the complete variable domain is DTGVSQNPRHKITKRGQNVTFRCDPISEHNRLYWYRQTLGQGPEFLTYFQNEAQLEKSRLLSDRFSAERPKGSFSTLEIQRTEQGDSAMYLCASSPYGTGQETQYFGPGTRLLVL.

V usage is TRBV7-9 and J usage is TRBJ1-2; D is unresolved. There are 16 residues in the CDR3. Germline V gives CDR1 SEHNR, CDR2 FQNEAQ (reference sequence). Trimming stripped 5 bases from V and 0 bases from J, with 16 bases between. CDR3 region: CASSLSTQPSNYGYTF. The CDR3 DNA follows: TGTGCCAGCAGCCTATCGACCCAACCTTCTAACTATGGCTACACCTTC.

The genes are TRBV11-2 and TRBJ2-4; perhaps TRBD2 as D (7 bases). The length of the CDR3 is 14 residues. Germline CDR1 is SGHAT and CDR2 is FQNNGV. Trimming left V 8 bases short and J 1 base short, with 12 bases between. Here the CDR3 DNA reads TGTGCCAGCCGCCGGGGGGCGGCCAAAAACATTCAGTACTTC. This sequence encodes CASRRGAAKNIQYF.

The V gene is TRBV20-1, the J gene TRBJ2-7, with 9 nucleotides matching TRBD2. Germline CDR1 and CDR2: DFQATT and SNEGSKA (reference sequence). The ends lost 2 bases at V and 2 bases at J; junction bases unmatched: 19. CDR3 length: 19 residues. CDR3 sequence (DNA): TGCAGTGCTAGAATCCTACCCAGCGGGAGGCCAATCGACACCTACGAGCAGTACTTC. Translated, it gives CSARILPSGRPIDTYEQYF.

This clonotype was detected only a few times. This chain uses TRBV3-1 with TRBJ2-6; D call uncertain. The CDR3 totals 14 residues. The germline V gene has CDR1 LGHDT and CDR2 YNNKEL (reference sequence). Trimming cost V 0 bases and J 6 bases, with 6 bases left between them. The CDR3 sequence is CASSQDLVANVLTF. CDR3 DNA sequence: TGTGCCAGCAGCCAAGATCTCGTGGCCAACGTCCTGACTTTC.

This clonotype was counted ten times or more. In DNA form, the CDR3 reads TGCAGTGCTAGGACTAGCGGGAGCTACGAGCAGTACTTC. It is translated as CSARTSGSYEQYF. The chain uses TRBV20-1 and TRBJ2-7; 12 nucleotides align to TRBD2. This CDR3 has 13 residues. Trimming took 3 bases from V and 3 from J; bases not matched to a gene: 0. Germline CDR1 is DFQATT and CDR2 is SNEGSKA (reference sequence).

This clonotype has at least ten counts. CDR3 sequence: CASSIGANEKLFF. The CDR3, as DNA: TGTGCCAGCAGCATCGGGGCTAATGAAAAACTGTTTTTT. The rearrangement links TRBV4-2 to TRBJ1-4, with no clear D. Looked up from germline, CDR1 is LGHNA and CDR2 is YNFKEQ. V gave up 5 bases and J gave up 3 bases, with 7 bases separating them. CDR3 size: 13 residues.

For this clonotype: A read error is possible here, since a much larger clone lies one base away. Since the CDR3 does not end with the conserved phenylalanine or tryptophan, this likely comes from a read error. The gene calls are TRBV6-2 or TRBV6-3 and TRBJ2-3, with D possibly matching TRBD2 (5 bases). This CDR3 comprises 13 residues. V lost 2 bases to trimming and J lost 3 bases, with 6 bases between them. The germline V gene has CDR1 MNHEY and CDR2 SVGEGT. CDR3 sequence reads: CASSYVATDTQYY. CDR3 sequence (DNA): TGTGCCAGCAGTTACGTAGCGACAGATACGCAGTATTAT.

The V call is TRBV7-9, the J call TRBJ1-3; D is undetermined. Trimming took off 0 bases at V and 0 bases at J, with 6 bases between the two ends. The CDR3 covers 15 residues. CDR1 and CDR2 from the germline V gene are SEHNR and FQNEAQ (reference sequence). The CDR3 sequence is CASSLAVSSGNTIYF. The CDR3 DNA follows: TGTGCCAGCAGCTTAGCGGTGAGCTCTGGAAACACCATATATTTT.

This chain connects TRBV9 to TRBJ2-1; perhaps D is TRBD1 or TRBD2 (5 bases each). The V gene lost 0 bases and the J gene lost 5 bases, with 18 bases spanning the gap. The CDR3 has 17 amino acids. Germline V gene lookup returns CDR1 SGDLS and CDR2 YYNGEE. The chain's CDR3 is CASSVGSYGTDDNEQFF. In DNA, the CDR3 is TGTGCCAGCAGCGTAGGATCCTACGGGACGGACGACAATGAGCAGTTCTTC.

This clonotype has a handful of counts. This chain connects TRBV5-1 to TRBJ2-1, with D tentatively TRBD1 (5 bases). This CDR3 has 13 amino acids. Trimming removed 0 bases at V and 8 bases at J, with 9 bases between. CDR1 SGHRS and CDR2 YFSETQ come from the germline V gene. In DNA form, the CDR3 reads TGCGCCAGCAGCTTGGGTCGGACATATGAGCAGTTCTTC. Translated: CASSLGRTYEQFF.

Concerning this clonotype: A read error may account for a junction end that differs from germline. This chain links TRBV15 with TRBJ2-1; D not resolved. The germline V gene encodes CDR1 LNHNV and CDR2 YYDKDF (reference sequence). CDR3 length: 14 residues. The CDR3, as DNA: TGTGCCACCAGCAGAGATAGCCTCTACAGTGAGCAGTTCTTC. Encoded protein: CATSRDSLYSEQFF.

In regard to this clonotype: The junction departs from germline at one end; a sequencing error may be responsible. V is TRBV7-9 and J is TRBJ1-2, with 7 bases fitting TRBD1. The CDR3 has 16 residues. CDR1 SEHNR and CDR2 FQNEAQ come from the germline V gene (reference sequence). The CDR3 bases are TGTGCCAGCAGCAAAGACGACAGGGACCTAAACTATGGCTGCACCTTC. It translates to CASSKDDRDLNYGCTF.

In this sample, this clonotype turned up a few times. The chain links TRBV28 to TRBJ1-2; 7 nucleotides match TRBD1. The CDR3 contains 15 residues. The germline V gene has CDR1 MDHEN and CDR2 SYDVKM. Losses at the gene ends were 1 base for V and 2 bases for J; bases not matched to a gene: 4. CDR3 sequence (DNA): TGTGCCAGCAGTTTATTAGACAGGGCCAACTATGGCTACACCTTC. Translated: CASSLLDRANYGYTF.

The CDR3 region has the DNA TGTGCCAGCAGCCGAAGGACAGTAACGAACACCGGGGAGCTGTTTTTT. Its translation is CASSRRTVTNTGELFF. J is TRBJ2-2 and V is TRBV12-3 or TRBV12-4, with a tentative D call TRBD1 (6 bases). The CDR3 loop spans 16 amino acids. Trimming shortened V by 6 bases and J by 0 bases, and 14 bases separated the two germline ends.

This clonotype was counted only a few times. This chain uses TRBV29-1 with TRBJ2-5; 8 nucleotides match TRBD1. CDR1 and CDR2 (germline): SQVTM, ANQGSEA. The V gene end was trimmed by 6 bases and the J gene end by 3 bases; junction bases not matched to a gene: 9. The CDR3 is made up of 14 amino acids. For the CDR3, the DNA is TGCAGCGTCGTCCCAGGGGGCGGGAAAGAGACCCAGTACTTC. Protein sequence: CSVVPGGGKETQYF.

The rearrangement uses TRBV7-2 and TRBJ1-2, with D unresolved. V lost 1 base to trimming and J lost 2 bases, with 11 bases between them. There are 15 residues in the CDR3. CDR1 is SGHTA, CDR2 FQGNSA, per germline. As DNA, the CDR3 is TGTGCCAGCAGCTTAGGGATAGGGATCAACTATGGCTACACCTTC. The encoded protein is CASSLGIGINYGYTF.

The chain combines TRBV20-1 with TRBJ1-3; D not certain. V was cut by 6 bases and J by 4 bases, with 10 bases left in between. Germline CDR1 DFQATT, CDR2 SNEGSKA (reference sequence). CDR3 length: 12 residues. The CDR3 DNA sequence: TGCAGTGCCCCGACGGCCGGAAACACCATATATTTT. This codes for CSAPTAGNTIYF.

This clonotype showed up many times. This chain joins TRBV20-1 and TRBJ2-7, with a possible D match to TRBD2 (5 bases). Between the trimmed V and J ends, which lost 2 bases and 2 bases, there was a span of 13 bases. CDR3 length equals 14 residues. CDR1 DFQATT and CDR2 SNEGSKA come from the germline V gene (reference sequence). The chain's CDR3 is CSARSGLLTYEQYF. The CDR3 region has the DNA TGCAGTGCTAGATCCGGACTCCTTACCTACGAGCAGTACTTC.

The CDR3 nucleotides are TGTGCCATCAGTGAGTCGACAGGGGCCCTCACCGGGGAGCTGTTTTTT. Protein: CAISESTGALTGELFF. V usage is TRBV10-3 and J usage is TRBJ2-2; TRBD1 matches at 8 bases. This CDR3 region has 16 residues. The germline V gene encodes CDR1 ENHRY and CDR2 SYGVKD. Losses at the gene ends were 0 bases for V and 4 bases for J; bases not matched to a gene: 4.

The rearrangement joins TRBV11-3 to TRBJ1-2; 8 nucleotides agree with TRBD1. The junction had 14 bases not matched to a gene; V was cut back by 2 bases and J by 0 bases. This CDR3 has 19 residues. The germline V gene has CDR1 SGHNT and CDR2 YENEEA. Written as DNA, the CDR3 is TGTGCCAGCAGCTTATTCGGGGGTCCGAACAGGGGGACTAACTATGGCTACACCTTC. Encoded protein: CASSLFGGPNRGTNYGYTF.

This clonotype has ten or more counts. The chain combines TRBV29-1 with TRBJ2-1; TRBD2 aligns across 7 bases. V trimming: 6 bases; J trimming: 8 bases; junction bases outside the gene matches: 4. The CDR3 extends over 11 amino acids. Germline assignment: CDR1 SQVTM and CDR2 ANQGSEA. The CDR3 region is CSVAGVDEQFF. CDR3 bases: TGCAGCGTCGCGGGGGTGGATGAGCAGTTCTTC.

Notes on this clonotype: The CDR3 end shows no conserved phenylalanine or tryptophan, and so a read error is likely. This chain connects TRBV5-6 to TRBJ1-1, with D maybe TRBD1 (6 bases). The CDR3 has 16 amino acids. Between the trimmed V and J ends, which lost 1 base and 6 bases, there was a span of 19 bases. Germline values: CDR1 SGHDT, CDR2 YYEEEE. CDR3 sequence (DNA): TGTGCCAGCAGCTTGTGGGTATCAGGGGAGTATGCTGAAGCTTTCTCT. It is translated as CASSLWVSGEYAEAFS.

The rearrangement joins TRBV6-6 to TRBJ1-2, with unresolved D. Trimming pared 2 bases from V and 6 bases from J, leaving 13 bases between. Per germline, CDR1 MNHNY and CDR2 SVGAGI (reference sequence). This CDR3 comprises 14 residues. CDR3 region: CASSYISPGDGYTF. In nucleotides, the CDR3 is TGTGCCAGCAGTTACATCTCTCCCGGCGATGGCTACACCTTC.

This clonotype was observed a few times. The chain is built from TRBV20-1 and TRBJ2-3; D is undetermined. The CDR3 spans 12 residues. Trimming removed 1 base at V and 2 bases at J, with 4 bases between. CDR1 is DFQATT and CDR2 is SNEGSKA in the germline V gene (reference sequence). The CDR3 region has the DNA TGCAGTGCTAGAGGCTACACAGATACGCAGTATTTT. Amino acid sequence: CSARGYTDTQYF.

This clonotype was recorded at least ten times. The chain combines TRBV29-1 with TRBJ2-5; no definite D call. This CDR3 region has 12 residues. Germline values: CDR1 SQVTM, CDR2 ANQGSEA. Trimming took off 4 bases at V and 2 bases at J, with 8 bases between the two ends. The CDR3 here is CSVVGIQETQYF. The DNA of the CDR3 is TGCAGCGTTGTGGGCATACAAGAGACCCAGTACTTC. The full variable domain, rest sourced from reference TRBV29-1 and TRBJ2-5, is SAVISQKPSRDICQRGTSLTIQCQVDSQVTMMFWYRQQPGQSLTLIATANQGSEATYESGFVIDKFPISRPNLTFSTLTVSNMSPEDSSIYLCSVVGIQETQYFGPGTRLLVL.

V and J are TRBV7-8 and TRBJ2-7, with D perhaps TRBD1 (6 bases). Trimming took off 5 bases at V and 2 bases at J, with 19 bases between the two ends. This CDR3 is 16 amino acids long. CDR1 is SGHVS, CDR2 FQNEAQ, per germline. CDR3 protein: CASSPTLGGAPYEQYF. The CDR3 DNA sequence: TGTGCCAGCAGCCCGACCTTAGGGGGAGCGCCCTACGAGCAGTACTTC.